This T cell receptor (beta chain) was found in a study of beta chain features in type 1 diabetes. Concerning this clone: Its antigen is as yet unknown.

Every isolated RNA sample was fully reverse transcribed, so sequencing captured expressed TCRB transcripts. Produced via immunoSEQ multiplex PCR; TCRdb's table is partial and in-frame only. The table has fewer than 250,000 clones, under 70% seen once. V lost 0 bases to trimming and J lost 6 bases, with 12 bases between them. CDR3 length equals 14 residues. The germline V gene encodes CDR1 ENHRY and CDR2 SYGVKD. Study results and limitations: Individuals with type 1 diabetes displayed fewer insertions and more deletions at VDJ junctions.

V gene TRBV10-3 combines with J gene TRBJ2-7; maybe TRBD1 (5 bases). The specimen was naive CD4+ T cells from blood. The source is a man aged 25 to 40 in good health. CDR3 sequence: CAISESGRAGEQYF. The CDR3 region has the DNA TGTGCCATCAGTGAGTCGGGCAGGGCCGGCGAGCAGTACTTC.